A single sample gave rise to the 26 T cell receptor beta chains below, sequenced in a study of Ad26.COV2.S vaccination and SARS-CoV-2 variants. Only in-frame clones appear in the TCRdb table, and some are missing; sequencing was by immunoSEQ multiplex PCR. This table holds a few hundred thousand clones, around 87% found once. Treatment specified: around 19 received Ad26.COV2.S at low or high dose, single or two shots; roughly 5 received placebo; per-sample allocation not given. Day 63 after the first injection of vaccine or placebo was the sampling time. This sample comprised peripheral blood, obtained in a trial of Ad26.COV2.S vaccine versus placebo. The receptor source for this set is a person between 18 and 65 years old who received the Ad26.COV2.S COVID-19 vaccine or a placebo.

The chain carries TRBV23-1 and TRBJ2-7; D might be TRBD2 (5 bases). TRBV23-1 is noted as an ORF with a role that remains uncertain. With 4 bases removed from V and 2 bases from J, the gap between germline ends came to 9 bases. The CDR3 loop spans 13 amino acids. CDR3: CASSRRQTYEQYF. Here the CDR3 DNA reads TGCGCCAGCAGTCGGAGGCAGACCTACGAGCAGTACTTC.

The CDR3 DNA sequence: TGTGCCAGCAGCCAACCTGTCGGGACAGGGGGCCGAGCTTTCTTT. Translation: CASSQPVGTGGRAFF. The chain uses TRBV7-2 and TRBJ1-1; TRBD1 aligns across 12 bases. The CDR3 runs 15 residues. J gave up 10 bases and V 5 bases, and 11 bases lay outside the gene matches. Germline values: CDR1 SGHTA, CDR2 FQGNSA. Complete variable domain (other parts from reference TRBV7-2 and TRBJ1-1): GAGVSQSPSNKVTEKGKDVELRCDPISGHTALYWYRQSLGQGLEFLIYFQGNSAPDKSGLPSDRFSAERTGGSVSTLTIQRTQQEDSAVYLCASSQPVGTGGRAFFGQGTRLTVV.

The chain uses TRBV27 and TRBJ1-5, with D perhaps matching TRBD1 (5 bases). Germline values: CDR1 MNHEY, CDR2 SMNVEV (reference sequence). CDR3 length: 15 amino acids. The V and J ends lost 6 bases and 2 bases respectively, with 14 bases between them. This chain's CDR3 is CASRRYQGGNQPQHF. For the CDR3, the DNA is TGTGCCAGCAGGCGTTATCAGGGAGGCAATCAGCCCCAGCATTTT.

The chain is built from TRBV2 and TRBJ2-3, with 12 positions matching TRBD2. Germline loops: CDR1 SNHLY, CDR2 FYNNEI. There are 14 residues in the CDR3. V dropped 7 bases and J dropped 8; count of bases not matched to a gene: 7. CDR3 sequence (DNA): TGTGCCAGCATTCAGACTAGCGGGGGAGCTACGCAGTATTTT. This codes for CASIQTSGGATQYF. Supplemented by reference TRBV2 and TRBJ2-3, the full variable domain reads EPEVTQTPSHQVTQMGQEVILRCVPISNHLYFYWYRQILGQKVEFLVSFYNNEISEKSEIFDDQFSVERPDGSNFTLKIRSTKLEDSAMYFCASIQTSGGATQYFGPGTRLTVL.

V is TRBV7-2 and J is TRBJ1-6, with D possibly TRBD1 on 5 matching bases. The CDR3 sequence is 17 residues long. V lost 6 bases, J lost 0 bases, and 15 bases lay in between. Germline values: CDR1 SGHTA, CDR2 FQGNSA. As DNA, the CDR3 is TGTGCCAGCAGGAACATGGGGGGGAGCTCCTATAATTCACCCCTCCACTTT. It is translated as CASRNMGGSSYNSPLHF.

The CDR3 nucleotides read TGTGCCAGCTCCCGCCGGGACAGCTACAATGAGCAGTTCTTC. Amino acids: CASSRRDSYNEQFF. This chain joins TRBV6-5 and TRBJ2-1, with 7 bases matching TRBD1. Unmatched junction bases numbered 7, after V lost 8 bases and J lost 3 bases. CDR1 MNHEY and CDR2 SVGAGI come from the germline V gene. There are 14 residues in the CDR3.

The rearrangement joins TRBV30 to TRBJ2-3; 10 bases fit TRBD2. Germline V gives CDR1 GTSNPN, CDR2 SVGIG (reference sequence). J lost 10 bases, V lost 3 bases, and 7 bases had no gene match. The CDR3 loop spans 13 amino acids. DNA of the CDR3: TGTGCCTGGAGGCTAGCGGGGGCCCGCCCGCAGTATTTT. Translating gives CAWRLAGARPQYF.

The V call is TRBV30, the J call TRBJ1-4; tentative D call: TRBD1 (5 bases). Germline loops: CDR1 GTSNPN, CDR2 SVGIG (reference sequence). The CDR3 consists of 16 residues. The V gene lost 1 base and the J gene lost 3 bases, with 15 bases spanning the gap. In DNA form, the CDR3 reads TGTGCCTGGAGTGGGTCCTCCGGGACGGCTAATGAAAAACTGTTTTTT. It yields the protein CAWSGSSGTANEKLFF. Full variable domain (outside the CDR3, taken from reference TRBV30 and TRBJ1-4): SQTIHQWPATLVQPVGSPLSLECTVEGTSNPNLYWYRQAAGRGLQLLFYSVGIGQISSEVPQNLSASRPQDRQFILSSKKLLLSDSGFYLCAWSGSSGTANEKLFFGSGTQLSVL.

V is TRBV7-2 and J is TRBJ2-7, with D perhaps matching TRBD1 (5 bases). The V end was cut by 5 bases, the J end by 2 bases, with 16 bases between. The CDR3 is 15 amino acids. Germline lookup yields CDR1 SGHTA and CDR2 FQGNSA. CDR3 in amino acids: CASSAPHRYPYEQYF. CDR3 DNA sequence: TGTGCCAGCAGCGCCCCCCACAGGTATCCCTACGAGCAGTACTTC.

The V and J genes are TRBV7-9 and TRBJ1-3; D is uncertain. This CDR3 is 12 amino acids long. The V end lost 5 bases, the J end lost 8 bases, and 10 bases lay between the germline ends. Looked up from germline, CDR1 is SEHNR and CDR2 is FQNEAQ (reference sequence). CDR3 protein: CASSPRGDTIYF. CDR3 coding DNA: TGTGCCAGCAGCCCCAGAGGTGACACCATATATTTT. Together with reference TRBV7-9 and TRBJ1-3, the CDR3 gives the full variable domain: DTGVSQNPRHKITKRGQNVTFRCDPISEHNRLYWYRQTLGQGPEFLTYFQNEAQLEKSRLLSDRFSAERPKGSFSTLEIQRTEQGDSAMYLCASSPRGDTIYFGEGSWLTVV.

This chain links TRBV5-1 with TRBJ2-7; possibly TRBD1 or TRBD2 for D (6 bases each). The ends were cut back, 5 bases at V and 6 bases at J, with 18 bases in the middle. The CDR3 consists of 14 residues. From germline, CDR1 is SGHRS and CDR2 YFSETQ. The CDR3 sequence: CASRAGLQGTEQYF. For the CDR3, the DNA is TGCGCCAGCAGGGCTGGACTACAGGGAACCGAGCAGTACTTC.

The chain couples TRBV4-1 to TRBJ1-5; 7 nucleotides align to TRBD1. V lost 1 base to trimming and J lost 2 bases; unmatched junction nucleotides: 5. The CDR3 runs 16 residues. Germline CDR1 and CDR2: MGHRA and YSYEKL. The CDR3 region is CASSQVSGGGNQPQHF. CDR3 bases: TGCGCCAGCAGCCAAGTTTCAGGGGGGGGCAATCAGCCCCAGCATTTT.

This chain uses TRBV9 with TRBJ1-6, with a weak D call TRBD1 (6 bases). V shed 4 bases and J shed 8 bases, with 16 bases lying between them. The germline gives CDR1 SGDLS, CDR2 YYNGEE. The CDR3 has 15 amino acids. The CDR3 coding sequence is TGTGCCAGCAGCCCTGTACAGGGCAGGGATTCACCCCTCCACTTT. Protein sequence: CASSPVQGRDSPLHF. Looking up the rest from reference TRBV9 and TRBJ1-6 gives the full variable domain: DSGVTQTPKHLITATGQRVTLRCSPRSGDLSVYWYQQSLDQGLQFLIQYYNGEERAKGNILERFSAQQFPDLHSELNLSSLELGDSALYFCASSPVQGRDSPLHFGNGTRLTVT.

In its sample, this clone was seen once. The chain links TRBV6-4 to TRBJ2-1; a weak D match, TRBD2 (6 bases). CDR1 is MRHNA and CDR2 is SNTAGT in the germline V gene. CDR3 length: 14 residues. Between the trimmed V and J ends, which lost 4 bases and 7 bases, there was a span of 14 bases. The CDR3 DNA sequence: TGTGCCAGCAGTGCTGGAGGGCGCGAGAATGAGCAGTTCTTC. Translated, it gives CASSAGGRENEQFF.

The genes are TRBV28 and TRBJ1-1; D is unresolved. The V end lost 5 bases, the J end lost 3 bases, and 10 bases lay between the germline ends. The CDR3 sequence is 13 residues long. Germline V CDR1 and CDR2: MDHEN, SYDVKM. For the CDR3, the DNA is TGTGCCAGCAGTGAACGGATGGACACTGAAGCTTTCTTT. It encodes CASSERMDTEAFF. Based on the CDR3 plus reference TRBV28 and TRBJ1-1, the full variable domain is DVKVTQSSRYLVKRTGEKVFLECVQDMDHENMFWYRQDPGLGLRLIYFSYDVKMKEKGDIPEGYSVSREKKERFSLILESASTNQTSMYLCASSERMDTEAFFGQGTRLTVV.

The V and J genes are TRBV4-3 and TRBJ1-2, with a possible D match to TRBD1 (6 bases). Germline V gene lookup returns CDR1 LGHNA and CDR2 YSLEER. Trimming took 1 base from V and 4 from J, leaving 10 bases between them. The CDR3 consists of 14 residues. The CDR3 DNA sequence: TGCGCCAGCAGCCAAGGACAGGAGTTCTATGGCTACACCTTC. Its protein product is CASSQGQEFYGYTF.

V gene TRBV5-1 combines with J gene TRBJ2-7; possible D gene TRBD2, 5 bases. From germline, CDR1 is SGHRS and CDR2 YFSETQ. The CDR3 loop spans 14 amino acids. Trimming left V 4 bases short and J 2 bases short, with 13 bases between. CDR3 sequence: CASSPWGEAYEQYF. The CDR3 DNA reads TGCGCCAGCAGCCCGTGGGGAGAGGCCTACGAGCAGTACTTC.

This chain uses TRBV2 with TRBJ2-1, with D tentatively TRBD1 or TRBD2 (6 bases each). The CDR3 length is 15 residues. The germline V gene has CDR1 SNHLY and CDR2 FYNNEI. Trimming removed 0 bases at V and 5 bases at J, with 11 bases between. The CDR3 region has the DNA TGTGCCAGCAGTGAAGCGGGGGGCCCAGACAATGAGCAGTTCTTC. This gives the protein CASSEAGGPDNEQFF.

The rearrangement links TRBV4-3 to TRBJ1-4; D possibly corresponds to TRBD1 (5 bases). Germline-derived CDR1 and CDR2 are LGHNA and YSLEER. V was shortened by 5 bases and J by 8 bases, with 15 bases between the two germline ends. The CDR3 has 14 amino acids. Here the CDR3 reads CASSADSLREKLFF. CDR3 bases: TGCGCCAGCAGCGCCGACAGCTTGAGGGAAAAACTGTTTTTT.

This sequence joins TRBV2 and TRBJ1-2; no clear D gene. Looked up from germline, CDR1 is SNHLY and CDR2 is FYNNEI. V was shortened by 5 bases and J by 8 bases, with 15 bases between the two germline ends. The CDR3 totals 13 residues. The CDR3 region is CASSSPRPNGYTF. The CDR3 nucleotides are TGTGCCAGCAGTTCCCCGCGGCCTAACGGCTACACCTTC.

The gene calls are TRBV5-1 and TRBJ2-7, with 11 bases identical to TRBD2. This CDR3 region has 16 residues. Germline trimming cut 1 base from V and 5 bases from J; bases unmatched to any gene: 8. Germline loops: CDR1 SGHRS, CDR2 YFSETQ. This chain's CDR3 is CASSLSSGGTPHEQYF. The CDR3 region has the DNA TGCGCCAGCAGCTTGTCTAGCGGGGGGACCCCCCACGAGCAGTACTTC.

The chain has TRBV19 and TRBJ1-5; perhaps TRBD1 as D (6 bases). This CDR3 spans 15 amino acids. With 3 bases removed from V and 1 base from J, the gap between germline ends came to 10 bases. Germline V gene lookup returns CDR1 LNHDA and CDR2 SQIVND (reference sequence). CDR3 nucleotides: TGTGCCAGTAGTATGGCGGGACACAGCAATCAGCCCCAGCATTTT. The encoded protein is CASSMAGHSNQPQHF.

The rearrangement links TRBV6-1 to TRBJ2-7, with D possibly being TRBD1 or TRBD2 (5 bases each). Trimming pared 3 bases from V and 0 bases from J, leaving 9 bases between. CDR3 length equals 14 residues. CDR1 is MNHNS, CDR2 SASEGT, per germline. Here the CDR3 DNA reads TGTGCCAGCAGTGAGTACGGGGCCTCCTACGAGCAGTACTTC. As protein: CASSEYGASYEQYF.

The rearrangement uses TRBV7-9 and TRBJ2-4; weak D call: TRBD2 (5 bases). Trimming took off 5 bases at V and 0 bases at J, with 17 bases between the two ends. This CDR3 is 17 amino acids long. Per the germline V gene, CDR1 is SEHNR and CDR2 is FQNEAQ (reference sequence). The CDR3 reads CASSLSFGEGAKNIQYF. For the CDR3, the DNA is TGTGCCAGCAGCCTCTCTTTTGGCGAGGGAGCCAAAAACATTCAGTACTTC.

The rearrangement joins TRBV7-9 to TRBJ2-7, with 11 bases that match TRBD2. The CDR3 runs to 15 residues. Germline V gives CDR1 SEHNR, CDR2 FQNEAQ (reference sequence). Trimming took 1 base from V and 4 from J; bases not matched to a gene: 3. CDR3 residues: CASSLVLAGGYEQYF. CDR3 coding DNA: TGTGCCAGCAGCTTAGTGCTAGCGGGGGGTTACGAGCAGTACTTC.

The chain joins TRBV3-1 (or the pseudogene TRBV3-2) to TRBJ1-3; D unresolved. In germline, CDR1 is LGHDT, CDR2 YNNKEL (reference sequence). The length of the CDR3 is 15 residues. V gave up 2 bases and J gave up 4 bases, with 12 bases separating them. CDR3 protein: CASSQKTLSGNTIYF. The DNA of the CDR3 is TGTGCCAGCAGCCAAAAGACCCTGTCCGGAAACACCATATATTTT.